Presented here are 25 T cell receptor beta chains from one specimen sequenced in a study of OX40 agonist ivuxolimab in advanced cancers. Repertoires were generated with immunoSEQ multiplex PCR, while TCRdb's copy carries only in-frame clones and drops some. The sample yields about 60,000 clones, 80% to 90% seen once. The sequencing used CD4+ or CD8+ T cells sorted from blood, collected in a trial of the OX40 agonist ivuxolimab. The receptor set was obtained from an adult with an advanced solid tumor such as melanoma, head and neck, liver or kidney cancer.

The genes are TRBV6-6 and TRBJ2-2, with a possible D match to TRBD1 (5 bases). The CDR3 spans 14 residues. The germline V gene has CDR1 MNHNY and CDR2 SVGAGI (reference sequence). Trimming pared 0 bases from V and 7 bases from J, leaving 9 bases between. The chain's CDR3 is CASSYSRVNGELFF. The DNA of the CDR3 is TGTGCCAGCAGTTACTCCAGGGTAAACGGGGAGCTGTTTTTT.

The chain uses TRBV28 and TRBJ2-5; TRBD1 aligns across 7 bases. Germline values: CDR1 MDHEN, CDR2 SYDVKM. Trimming cost V 5 bases and J 7 bases; bases outside gene matches: 13. This CDR3 is built from 15 residues. The CDR3 DNA sequence: TGTGCCAGCAGTCACGACAGGCCCCGGACAGGGACCCAGTACTTC. Translation: CASSHDRPRTGTQYF.

V and J are TRBV2 and TRBJ2-1, with D maybe TRBD2 (6 bases). The CDR3 contains 13 residues. V was pared by 4 bases and J by 3 bases, with 7 bases between. Germline V CDR1 and CDR2: SNHLY, FYNNEI. The CDR3 protein is CASSGRDYNEQFF. The CDR3 region has the DNA TGTGCCAGCAGTGGGCGGGACTACAATGAGCAGTTCTTC.

This chain links TRBV15 with TRBJ2-3; possibly TRBD2 for D (5 bases). Germline V lookup: CDR1 LNHNV, CDR2 YYDKDF (reference sequence). With 0 bases removed from V and 6 bases from J, the gap between germline ends came to 7 bases. This CDR3 is 13 amino acids long. The CDR3, as DNA: TGTGCCACCAGCAGAGATAGGAGGGATACGCAGTATTTT. Its protein is CATSRDRRDTQYF.

The V gene is TRBV30, the J gene TRBJ1-5, with a weak D call TRBD1 (6 bases). CDR3 length equals 13 residues. Germline lookup yields CDR1 GTSNPN and CDR2 SVGIG (reference sequence). The ends were cut back, 2 bases at V and 5 bases at J, with 10 bases in the middle. The CDR3 DNA is TGTGCCTGGAGTACAGGGAGCCATCAGCCCCAGCATTTT. This translates into CAWSTGSHQPQHF.

This chain joins TRBV5-4 and TRBJ2-7, with 11 bases matching TRBD1. This CDR3 has 14 residues. Germline lookup yields CDR1 SGHNT and CDR2 YYREEE (reference sequence). V lost 4 bases to trimming and J lost 6 bases; unmatched junction nucleotides: 6. The CDR3 DNA reads TGTGCCAGCAGCCCCGGACAGGGGGCAGTCGAGCAGTACGTC. Encoded protein: CASSPGQGAVEQYV.

The chain links TRBV5-5 to TRBJ1-1; D unresolved. The CDR3 has 11 amino acids. From germline, CDR1 is SGHKS and CDR2 YYEKEE (reference sequence). Deletions cut 0 bases from V and 6 bases from J, with 3 bases between. DNA of the CDR3: TGTGCCAGCAGCTTGGAAGCTGAAGCTTTCTTT. Translating it yields CASSLEAEAFF.

V gene TRBV7-9 combines with J gene TRBJ1-3; D gene ambiguous. Germline V gene data show CDR1 as SEHNR and CDR2 as FQNEAQ (reference sequence). V gave up 6 bases and J gave up 4 bases, with 10 bases separating them. The CDR3 contains 13 residues. The CDR3 sequence is CASRPKEGNTIYF. CDR3 in DNA: TGTGCCAGCAGACCAAAAGAAGGAAACACCATATATTTT.

This chain joins TRBV28 and TRBJ2-1; weak D call: TRBD2 (6 bases). The CDR3 extends over 12 amino acids. Germline CDR1 MDHEN, CDR2 SYDVKM. V was cut by 6 bases and J by 6 bases, with 9 bases left in between. The CDR3 region has the DNA TGTGCCAGCAGCAAGACTAGCAATGAGCAGTTCTTC. Encoded protein: CASSKTSNEQFF.

The V gene is TRBV7-9, the J gene TRBJ1-2, with TRBD1 matching 10 bases. This CDR3 is 17 amino acids long. Germline values: CDR1 SEHNR, CDR2 FQNEAQ (reference sequence). With 5 bases clipped from V and 2 bases from J, the junction kept 11 bases outside the gene matches. The CDR3 nucleotides read TGTGCCAGCAGCCCCACGGGACAGGGGAGGGAAAACTATGGCTACACCTTC. Translating it yields CASSPTGQGRENYGYTF.

The CDR3 sequence is CASSIRLGTLNEKLFF. DNA for the CDR3: TGTGCCAGTAGTATACGACTCGGGACACTGAATGAAAAACTGTTTTTT. V and J are TRBV19 and TRBJ1-4; D perhaps matches TRBD1 (6 bases). Trimming left V 2 bases short and J 5 bases short, with 15 bases between. The CDR3 has 16 amino acids. Germline loops: CDR1 LNHDA, CDR2 SQIVND (reference sequence).

This clone was detected once. J is TRBJ2-1 and V is TRBV7-9; 11 bases are a match to TRBD2. The CDR3 sequence is 15 residues long. Germline CDR1 is SEHNR and CDR2 is FQNEAQ (reference sequence). V lost 3 bases to trimming and J lost 7 bases; unmatched junction nucleotides: 5. The CDR3 DNA reads as TGTGCCAGCAGCTTCGGGACTAGCGGTTTGAATGAGCAGTTCTTC. Its translation: CASSFGTSGLNEQFF.

The V call is TRBV4-2, the J call TRBJ2-5; D gene uncertain. Per germline, CDR1 LGHNA and CDR2 YNFKEQ. Trimming stripped 2 bases from V and 5 bases from J, with 12 bases between. CDR3 length equals 14 residues. The CDR3 nucleotides are TGTGCCAGCAGCCAAATCAAGCAGTCTGAGACCCAGTACTTC. Its translation: CASSQIKQSETQYF.

Comment on this clone: The sample holds other DNA sequences that translate to the same CDR3. This rearrangement joins TRBV7-9 to TRBJ1-1, with 9 nucleotides matching TRBD1. Looked up from germline, CDR1 is SEHNR and CDR2 is FQNEAQ (reference sequence). V shed 1 base and J 5 bases; nucleotides not matched to a gene: 2. The CDR3 runs 14 residues. Written as DNA, the CDR3 is TGTGCCAGCAGCTTAGTACAGGGGGCAACTGAAGCTTTCTTT. This gives the protein CASSLVQGATEAFF.

The genes are TRBV9 and TRBJ2-5; no reliable D call. V lost 0 bases and J 5 bases, leaving 8 bases between the germline ends. Germline assignment: CDR1 SGDLS and CDR2 YYNGEE. The CDR3 is made up of 13 amino acids. CDR3: CASSVVDGETQYF. The CDR3, as DNA: TGTGCCAGCAGCGTAGTTGACGGCGAGACCCAGTACTTC.

The chain joins TRBV9 to TRBJ2-3; 7 bases match TRBD2. The CDR3 sequence is 16 residues long. In germline, CDR1 is SGDLS, CDR2 YYNGEE. Trimming took 2 bases from V and 0 from J; bases not matched to a gene: 6. The CDR3 loop is CASSVAMRGSTDTQYF. The CDR3 DNA sequence: TGTGCCAGCAGCGTCGCCATGCGGGGGAGCACAGATACGCAGTATTTT.

The chain combines TRBV7-2 with TRBJ2-2; 11 bases agree with TRBD2. Germline CDR1 and CDR2: SGHTA and FQGNSA. Trimming removed 3 bases from V and 4 bases from J; junction bases left unmatched: 7. The CDR3 has 17 amino acids. CDR3: CASSLILAGEGTGELFF. In nucleotides, the CDR3 is TGTGCCAGCAGCTTGATACTAGCGGGAGAGGGCACCGGGGAGCTGTTTTTT.

This chain uses TRBV6-5 with TRBJ2-5, with D maybe TRBD1 (7 bases). Trimming removed 10 bases from V and 3 bases from J, with 15 bases in between. The germline gives CDR1 MNHEY, CDR2 SVGAGI. CDR3 length: 13 residues. CDR3 sequence: CAIAGGRKETQYF. CDR3 sequence (DNA): TGTGCCATCGCAGGGGGGAGAAAAGAGACCCAGTACTTC.

The CDR3 region has the DNA TGTGCCAGCAGCTTAGCGGGAGGGCCCACCGGGGAGCTGTTTTTT. The encoded protein is CASSLAGGPTGELFF. The chain uses TRBV7-3 and TRBJ2-2; 9 bases are a match to TRBD2. V was clipped by 2 bases and J by 4 bases; unmatched bases: 2. From germline, CDR1 is SGHTA and CDR2 FQGTGA. The CDR3 sequence is 15 residues long.

The CDR3 DNA is TGTGCCTTCCGGGACCTTCACACTGAAGCTTTCTTT. Its translation: CAFRDLHTEAFF. The V call is TRBV30, the J call TRBJ1-1; the D gene is possibly TRBD1 (5 bases). Trimming left V 7 bases short and J 3 bases short, with 12 bases between. The CDR3 spans 12 residues. Germline loops: CDR1 GTSNPN, CDR2 SVGIG (reference sequence).

V and J are TRBV6-1 and TRBJ2-7; D ambiguous. Germline CDR1 and CDR2: MNHNS and SASEGT. This CDR3 comprises 14 residues. Deletions cut 2 bases from V and 1 base from J, with 9 bases between. This chain's CDR3 is CASSETRRSYEQYV. The CDR3 DNA sequence: TGTGCCAGCAGTGAAACCCGAAGATCCTACGAGCAGTACGTC.

As DNA, the CDR3 is TGTGCCAGCAGCTTAATTAAGGGGGATACCTACCAGCCCCAGCATTTT. Its protein is CASSLIKGDTYQPQHF. The chain uses TRBV7-2 and TRBJ1-5, with D perhaps matching TRBD1 (6 bases). V lost 2 bases and J lost 7, with 18 bases in between. This CDR3 comprises 16 residues. CDR1 is SGHTA, CDR2 FQGNSA, per germline.

In the case of this clone: The junction departs from germline at one end; a sequencing error may be responsible. The chain is built from TRBV7-2 and TRBJ1-2; no clear D. This CDR3 has 9 residues. Germline CDR1 and CDR2: SGHTA and FQGNSA. This chain's CDR3 is CASRQRRVF. The CDR3 bases are TGTGCCAGCAGGCAAAGAAGGGTTTTC.

This rearrangement joins TRBV6-5 to TRBJ2-7; D perhaps matches TRBD1 (6 bases). The CDR3 is 15 residues long. Deletions cut 6 bases from V and 3 bases from J, with 18 bases between. The germline CDR1 and CDR2 sequences are MNHEY and SVGAGI. CDR3 residues: CASSSDSFSFYEQYV. The CDR3 DNA reads TGTGCCAGCAGCTCGGACAGCTTTTCGTTCTACGAGCAGTACGTC.

The chain uses TRBV27 and TRBJ2-1; D is ambiguous. Trimming pared 11 bases from V and 3 bases from J, leaving 14 bases between. This CDR3 is 13 amino acids long. Germline V lookup: CDR1 MNHEY, CDR2 SMNVEV (reference sequence). CDR3 sequence reads: CASASNFYNEQFF. The CDR3 DNA follows: TGTGCCTCAGCAAGTAATTTCTACAATGAGCAGTTCTTC.